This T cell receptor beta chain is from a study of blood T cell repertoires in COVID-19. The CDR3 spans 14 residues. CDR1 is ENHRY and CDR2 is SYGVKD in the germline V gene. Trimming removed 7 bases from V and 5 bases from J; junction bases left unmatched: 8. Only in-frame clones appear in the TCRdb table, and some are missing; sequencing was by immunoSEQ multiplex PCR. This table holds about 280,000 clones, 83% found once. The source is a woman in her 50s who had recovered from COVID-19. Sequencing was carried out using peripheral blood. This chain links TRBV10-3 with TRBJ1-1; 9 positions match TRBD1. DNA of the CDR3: TGTGCCATCAACCACAGGGGGCTTGGGACTGAAGCTTTCTTT. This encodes CAINHRGLGTEAFF.